This is a list of T cell receptor beta chains from one sample in a study of shared clonotypes between healthy human individuals. Here immunoSEQ multiplex PCR was the method, and the copy in TCRdb shows in-frame clones only, minus some. The table shows around 2.1 million clones, with roughly 91% occurring only once. Sequenced input: naive CD8+ T cells from PBMCs. All receptors derive from a man between 18 and 29 years old in good health. Some clones in this sample may be carry-over from other donors' samples. Each CDR3 is given with its conserved first and last residue. The D gene is left open where the match is weak. Part of the rows lack a size; the others show once, few, many or a class for expanded clones.

NA	15	TRBJ1-1	TRBV7-6	NA	CASSLGGNMNTEAFF	TGTGCCAGCAGCTTAGGTGGGAACATGAACACTGAAGCTTTCTTT
once	18	TRBJ2-1	TRBV29-1	NA	CSVRDRRTAAGADNEQFF	TGCAGCGTCCGGGACAGGAGGACGGCAGCGGGAGCTGACAATGAGCAGTTCTTC
NA	14	TRBJ2-7	TRBV28	NA	CASSFRGARNEQYF	TGTGCCAGCAGTTTTAGGGGGGCGCGTAACGAGCAGTACTTC
NA	15	TRBJ2-5	TRBV9	NA	CASSATEGRWETQYF	TGTGCCAGCAGCGCAACGGAGGGCCGGTGGGAGACCCAGTACTTC
once	13	TRBJ2-7	TRBV28	TRBD2	CASSGGRAHEQYF	TGTGCCAGCAGCGGAGGGAGGGCCCACGAGCAGTACTTC
NA	16	TRBJ1-5	TRBV19	NA	CASSQGWPDSNQPQHF	TGTGCCAGTAGTCAGGGGTGGCCGGATAGCAATCAGCCCCAGCATTTT
NA	17	TRBJ2-5	TRBV4-1	NA	CASSQESGSGNQETQYF	TGCGCCAGCAGCCAAGAGTCTGGTTCGGGGAATCAAGAGACCCAGTACTTC
once	17	TRBJ2-1	TRBV4-2	TRBD2	CASSQDLREGPGNEQFF	TGTGCCAGCAGCCAAGATCTGAGGGAGGGCCCAGGGAATGAGCAGTTCTTC
NA	15	TRBJ2-7	TRBV5-1	NA	CASSNGPGPVYEQYF	TGCGCCAGCAGCAACGGACCCGGCCCTGTCTACGAGCAGTACTTC
NA	14	TRBJ2-7	TRBV5-6	NA	CASSLLLSSYEQYF	TGTGCCAGCAGCTTGTTACTGAGCTCCTACGAGCAGTACTTC
NA	14	TRBJ1-2	TRBV28	NA	CASTNAGSDYGYTF	TGTGCCAGCACAAATGCAGGGAGCGACTATGGCTACACCTTC
NA	16	TRBJ2-3	TRBV27	TRBD2	CASRGRGRDWTDTQYF	TGTGCCAGCAGGGGAAGAGGGAGGGATTGGACAGATACGCAGTATTTT
NA	15	TRBJ2-5	TRBV7-2	NA	CASSWGFGAQETQYF	TGTGCCAGCAGCTGGGGATTCGGGGCTCAAGAGACCCAGTACTTC
NA	12	TRBJ2-1	TRBV27	NA	CASSLMPDEQFF	TGTGCCAGCAGTTTAATGCCGGATGAGCAGTTCTTC
NA	15	TRBJ1-4	TRBV9	NA	CASSPDGGWGEKLFF	TGTGCCAGCAGCCCCGACGGGGGGTGGGGGGAAAAACTGTTTTTT
NA	13	TRBJ2-1	TRBV4-3	TRBD2	CASSRTSVGEQFF	TGCGCCAGCAGCCGGACTAGCGTTGGTGAGCAGTTCTTC
NA	17	TRBJ2-2	TRBV2	NA	CASLRIPPITNTGELFF	TGTGCCAGCTTGAGGATTCCACCTATAACGAACACCGGGGAGCTGTTTTTT
NA	13	TRBJ2-7	TRBV10-1	NA	CASSNGPSGEQYF	TGCGCCAGCAGTAACGGGCCCTCCGGTGAGCAGTACTTC
NA	16	TRBJ1-4	TRBV7-9	NA	CASSISQGTTNEKLFF	TGTGCCAGCAGCATTAGCCAGGGCACAACTAATGAAAAACTGTTTTTT
NA	15	TRBJ2-5	TRBV7-3	TRBD2	CASSPGLAGGETQYF	TGTGCCAGCAGCCCAGGACTAGCGGGAGGAGAGACCCAGTACTTC
NA	13	TRBJ2-5	TRBV6-5	NA	CASTGTGRETQYF	TGTGCCAGCACCGGGACCGGACGGGAGACCCAGTACTTC
NA	15	TRBJ1-1	TRBV5-1	NA	CASRNGRGANTEAFF	TGCGCCAGCAGGAACGGTCGGGGGGCGAACACTGAAGCTTTCTTT
NA	14	TRBJ1-2	TRBV19	TRBD1	CASTRDRGIYGYTF	TGTGCCAGTACCCGGGACAGGGGGATCTATGGCTACACCTTC
NA	15	TRBJ2-5	TRBV5-4	TRBD1	CASSLAAQGAETQYF	TGTGCCAGCAGCCTTGCCGCACAGGGGGCAGAGACCCAGTACTTC
once	15	TRBJ2-7	TRBV9	NA	CASSVGPGDSYEQYF	TGTGCCAGCAGCGTAGGTCCGGGGGACTCCTACGAGCAGTACTTC
NA	13	TRBJ2-7	TRBV2	TRBD1	CASRRTGVYEQYF	TGTGCCAGCAGAAGGACAGGGGTCTACGAGCAGTACTTC
NA	17	TRBJ1-1	TRBV12-2	NA	CASRIRSYEPQNTEAFF	TGTGCAAGTCGCATAAGGAGCTACGAGCCCCAGAACACTGAAGCTTTCTTT
NA	11	TRBJ2-1	TRBV14	NA	CASSQVHEQFF	TGTGCCAGCAGCCAAGTACATGAGCAGTTCTTC
NA	12	TRBJ1-1	TRBV2	NA	CASSATGPEAFF	TGTGCCAGCAGTGCCACAGGGCCTGAAGCTTTCTTT
NA	15	TRBJ2-5	TRBV7-9	NA	CASSSPGSPQETQYF	TGTGCCAGCAGCTCCCCAGGCAGCCCGCAAGAGACCCAGTACTTC
once	14	TRBJ2-7	TRBV28	TRBD2	CASSASGITYEQYF	TGTGCCAGCAGCGCTAGCGGAATTACCTACGAGCAGTACTTC
NA	14	TRBJ2-7	TRBV4-1	NA	CASAEVGPLIEQYF	TGCGCCAGCGCGGAAGTGGGGCCCCTGATCGAGCAGTACTTC
NA	12	TRBJ1-2	TRBV7-9	NA	CASSTGPGGYTF	TGTGCCAGCAGCACCGGACCTGGCGGCTACACCTTC
NA	14	TRBJ1-6	TRBV5-1	NA	CASSETGLNSPLHF	TGCGCCAGCAGCGAGACAGGTTTGAATTCACCCCTCCACTTT
NA	15	TRBJ2-7	TRBV28	NA	CASSPTLTFSYEQYF	TGTGCCAGCAGTCCGACACTTACCTTCTCCTACGAGCAGTACTTC
NA	13	TRBJ1-4	TRBV11-2	TRBD1	CASSWTGKEKLFF	TGTGCCAGCAGCTGGACAGGGAAAGAAAAACTGTTTTTT
NA	12	TRBJ2-7	TRBV28	NA	CASSLRAYEQYF	TGTGCCAGCAGTTTGAGGGCCTACGAGCAGTACTTC
NA	14	TRBJ2-7	TRBV11-2	NA	CASSDLERSYEQYF	TGTGCCAGCAGCGATCTTGAGAGGTCCTACGAGCAGTACTTC
NA	16	TRBJ1-5	TRBV30	TRBD1	CAWRDPYGTGNQPQHF	TGTGCCTGGAGGGATCCCTATGGGACAGGCAATCAGCCCCAGCATTTT
NA	16	TRBJ2-2	TRBV7-9	TRBD1	CASSLPRGPNTGELFF	TGTGCCAGCAGCCTTCCCAGGGGGCCGAACACCGGGGAGCTGTTTTTT
NA	16	TRBJ1-5	TRBV19	NA	CASATRGDWVNQPQHF	TGTGCCAGCGCTACTAGGGGAGATTGGGTTAATCAGCCCCAGCATTTT
NA	16	TRBJ1-1	TRBV1	NA	CTSSQDFEGACTEAFF	TGCACCAGCAGCCAAGATTTCGAGGGGGCCTGCACTGAAGCTTTCTTT
NA	16	TRBJ1-2	TRBV7-9	NA	CASSPVMRHGDYGYTF	TGTGCCAGCAGCCCCGTAATGAGGCATGGTGACTATGGCTACACCTTC
few	15	TRBJ1-3	TRBV13	NA	CASPEARYFGNTIYF	TGTGCCAGCCCGGAGGCCAGGTATTTTGGAAACACCATATATTTT
NA	15	TRBJ2-5	TRBV6-6	TRBD1	CASSAGTGHQETQYF	TGTGCCAGCAGCGCCGGGACAGGGCACCAAGAGACCCAGTACTTC
NA	14	TRBJ2-1	TRBV10-1	NA	CASSFPSAYNEQFF	TGCGCCAGCAGTTTTCCTAGCGCATACAATGAGCAGTTCTTC
NA	13	TRBJ1-2	TRBV6-5	NA	CASSERGTYGYTF	TGTGCCAGCAGCGAAAGAGGGACGTATGGCTACACCTTC
once	16	TRBJ2-7	TRBV7-9	NA	CASSSAGQGEDYEQYF	TGTGCCAGCAGCTCAGCCGGGCAGGGTGAAGACTACGAGCAGTACTTC
few	12	TRBJ1-2	TRBV2	NA	CASSVKVPLYTF	TGTGCCAGCAGTGTAAAGGTCCCACTCTACACCTTC
NA	14	TRBJ2-3	TRBV6-5	NA	CASRTNRLDIHLYF	TGTGCCAGCAGAACGAATAGACTAGACATCCATCTGTATTTT
NA	11	TRBJ1-1	TRBV30	NA	CAWSAGSEAFF	TGTGCCTGGAGTGCAGGCTCTGAAGCTTTCTTT
NA	15	TRBJ1-4	TRBV6-6	TRBD1	CASSAYRGGNEKLFF	TGTGCCAGCAGTGCCTACAGGGGAGGGAATGAAAAACTGTTTTTT